The entry below describes one TCR beta chain. Its antigen is unknown. The germline V gene encodes CDR1 MGHDK and CDR2 SYGVNS. The CDR3 is 14 amino acids. This sample stems from a study of CXCR3-negative and CXCR3-positive naive CD8 T cells. Study-level points and caveats: The TRB CDR3s that CXCR3-positive naive cells carried were more hydrophobic than those of CXCR3-negative naive cells.

Preparation of TRB cDNA libraries relied on 5' RACE carrying UMI labels. TCRdb reanalyzed the 5' RACE reads and collapses them to one entry per CDR3 protein, without DNA. This sample's table has about 110,000 distinct CDR3 sequences. The clonotype originates from a human donor in good health. Some clones in this sample may be carry-over from other donors' samples. The specimen sequenced was naive CXCR3+ CD8+ T cells from blood. The subset here: CD45RO-CCR7+CD27+CD95- naive CD8+ T cells expressing CXCR3 (TNR3+). The V gene is TRBV25-1, the J gene TRBJ2-7. The CDR3 reads CASSEHGYSYEQYF.